These 22 T cell receptor beta chains share one sample of origin, sequenced in a study of beta chain features in type 1 diabetes. Findings of the study overall: All four CD4+ subsets of Type 1 diabetes patients contained TCRB CDR3s that were moderately but significantly shorter.

Their antigens remain unidentified. Expressed TCRB transcripts were sequenced because the isolated RNA had all been reverse transcribed beforehand. Sequencing was performed with immunoSEQ multiplex PCR; in TCRdb, only in-frame clones are kept and a portion is missing. The sample lists 600,000 to 750,000 clones, 9.5% to 15% occurring once. Source material: naive CD4+ T cells from blood. All receptors derive from a man aged 25-45 years with type 1 diabetes.

This clone was recorded a few times. The chain recombines TRBV5-6 with TRBJ2-1; 13 bases are shared with TRBD2. The CDR3 length is 19 residues. Trimming took 3 bases from V and 7 from J; bases not matched to a gene: 16. Germline CDR1 SGHDT, CDR2 YYEEEE. The CDR3 region is CASSSRGLAGNPYGNEQFF. The CDR3 bases are TGTGCCAGCAGCTCCCGGGGACTAGCGGGGAACCCTTATGGAAATGAGCAGTTCTTC. The variable domain in full, with the rest retrieved from reference TRBV5-6 and TRBJ2-1, is DAGVTQSPTHLIKTRGQQVTLRCSPKSGHDTVSWYQQALGQGPQFIFQYYEEEERQRGNFPDRFSGHQFPNYSSELNVNALLLGDSALYLCASSSRGLAGNPYGNEQFFGPGTRLTVL.

This clone was counted between two and nine times. The gene calls are TRBV6-5 and TRBJ2-5, with 9 bases identical to TRBD1. The germline gives CDR1 MNHEY, CDR2 SVGAGI. The CDR3 is 15 residues long. The junction had 10 bases not matched to a gene; V was cut back by 4 bases and J by 7 bases. The CDR3 sequence: CASSSTGTGSRTQYF. The CDR3 DNA reads TGTGCCAGCAGTTCTACCGGGACAGGGTCCCGGACCCAGTACTTC.

This rearrangement joins TRBV7-2 to TRBJ1-5, with D unresolved. Germline V CDR1 and CDR2: SGHTA, FQGNSA. This CDR3 contains 13 residues. V dropped 5 bases and J dropped 5 bases, with 10 bases sitting between them. The CDR3 region is CASSQQRDQPQHF. The CDR3 DNA sequence: TGTGCCAGCAGCCAACAGAGAGATCAGCCCCAGCATTTT.

The chain employs TRBV27 and TRBJ2-1; maybe TRBD1 (7 bases). CDR3 length equals 15 residues. Germline V gene data show CDR1 as MNHEY and CDR2 as SMNVEV (reference sequence). V was shortened by 7 bases and J by 5 bases, with 18 bases between the two germline ends. This CDR3 is CASNPGGQPDNEQFF. The CDR3 region has the DNA TGTGCCAGCAACCCAGGGGGGCAGCCGGACAATGAGCAGTTCTTC.

The sample holds a few counts of this clone. This chain connects TRBV28 to TRBJ1-3, with unresolved D. Germline lookup yields CDR1 MDHEN and CDR2 SYDVKM. V lost 3 bases and J 4 bases, leaving 16 bases between the germline ends. This CDR3 comprises 16 residues. The CDR3, as DNA: TGTGCCAGCAGTTTGAGGAGCGCGCCAGAGGGAAACACCATATATTTT. Translated: CASSLRSAPEGNTIYF.

This clone was counted between two and nine times. The chain has TRBV25-1 and TRBJ2-7; 7 bases align to TRBD1. The CDR3 has 14 amino acids. The germline gives CDR1 MGHDK, CDR2 SYGVNS. V lost 7 bases to trimming and J lost 0 bases; unmatched junction nucleotides: 6. CDR3 amino acids: CASTKGQSSYEQYF. The CDR3 DNA reads TGTGCCAGCACCAAGGGACAGAGCTCCTACGAGCAGTACTTC.

The V call is TRBV25-1, the J call TRBJ2-5; D is unresolved. The CDR3 consists of 13 residues. Germline V gives CDR1 MGHDK, CDR2 SYGVNS. Deletions cut 3 bases from V and 0 bases from J, with 5 bases between. This CDR3 is CASSEFHQETQYF. DNA of the CDR3: TGTGCCAGCAGTGAGTTTCACCAAGAGACCCAGTACTTC.

This clone was seen a handful of times. The chain is built from TRBV7-2 and TRBJ2-1, with 7 nucleotides matching TRBD1. V was pared by 1 base and J by 3 bases, with 3 bases of the junction left unmatched. CDR1 SGHTA and CDR2 FQGNSA come from the germline V gene. This CDR3 spans 15 amino acids. DNA for the CDR3: TGTGCCAGCAGCTTAGGGGCAGGGGGCTACAATGAGCAGTTCTTC. This encodes CASSLGAGGYNEQFF.

The V gene is TRBV10-3, the J gene TRBJ1-2; D is unclear. Germline CDR1 and CDR2: ENHRY and SYGVKD. The V gene lost 0 bases and the J gene lost 6 bases, with 14 bases spanning the gap. The CDR3 totals 15 residues. CDR3 sequence: CAISESAFQGNGYTF. CDR3 nucleotides: TGTGCCATCAGTGAGTCGGCCTTCCAAGGGAATGGCTACACCTTC.

V and J are TRBV10-3 and TRBJ2-7, with D perhaps TRBD1 (6 bases). The CDR3 extends over 13 amino acids. V gave up 3 bases and J gave up 3 bases, with 9 bases separating them. Germline V gives CDR1 ENHRY, CDR2 SYGVKD. The CDR3 DNA reads TGTGCCATCAGTGATCAACAGGGCTACGAGCAGTACTTC. It specifies CAISDQQGYEQYF.

This clone was seen a handful of times. The chain joins TRBV5-8 to TRBJ1-4; D is undetermined. CDR3 length: 15 residues. With 3 bases removed from V and 7 bases from J, the gap between germline ends came to 16 bases. CDR1 SGHTS and CDR2 YDEGEE come from the germline V gene. As DNA, the CDR3 is TGTGCCAGCAGCTCCCTTGTCGGGTTGGGTGAAAAACTGTTTTTT. Protein product: CASSSLVGLGEKLFF.

The gene calls are TRBV29-1 and TRBJ1-3; unclear D gene. V lost 5 bases, J lost 4 bases, and 6 bases lay in between. There are 11 residues in the CDR3. Germline V gene data show CDR1 as SQVTM and CDR2 as ANQGSEA. CDR3 sequence: CSVSVGNTIYF. CDR3 DNA sequence: TGCAGCGTTTCAGTAGGAAACACCATATATTTT.

In its sample, this clone was seen a few times. The chain links TRBV30 to TRBJ2-3, with 7 bases identical to TRBD1. This CDR3 has 15 residues. The trim removed 2 bases at V and 1 base at J, leaving 6 bases unmatched. Germline V gene sequence: CDR1 GTSNPN, CDR2 SVGIG (reference sequence). The CDR3 protein is CAWSNRGSGTDTQYF. The CDR3, as DNA: TGTGCCTGGAGTAACAGGGGATCTGGCACAGATACGCAGTATTTT.

The rearrangement joins TRBV29-1 to TRBJ1-4, with no clear D. The CDR3 spans 12 residues. The V end was cut by 4 bases, the J end by 8 bases, with 11 bases between. Per germline, CDR1 SQVTM and CDR2 ANQGSEA. The CDR3 loop reads CSVAGSGEKLFF. The CDR3 DNA reads as TGCAGCGTTGCCGGGTCGGGGGAAAAACTGTTTTTT.

This clone has just a few counts. V and J are TRBV14 and TRBJ1-1, with D unresolved. CDR1 and CDR2 from the germline V gene are SGHDN and FVKESK. This CDR3 is built from 14 residues. Trimming cost V 1 base and J 6 bases, with 12 bases left between them. The CDR3: CASSQGTFPAEAFF. CDR3 nucleotide sequence: TGTGCCAGCAGCCAAGGAACATTCCCAGCTGAAGCTTTCTTT.

This sequence joins TRBV6-5 and TRBJ2-5; D is possibly TRBD2 (7 bases). This CDR3 has 14 residues. The V end was cut by 2 bases, the J end by 4 bases, with 11 bases between. Per germline, CDR1 MNHEY and CDR2 SVGAGI. The DNA of the CDR3 is TGTGCCAGCAGTTACCGGGGGGCAGGAGAGACCCAGTACTTC. It codes for CASSYRGAGETQYF.

This clone has only a few counts. The chain has TRBV6-6 and TRBJ1-3; D is perhaps TRBD1 (5 bases). Looked up from germline, CDR1 is MNHNY and CDR2 is SVGAGI (reference sequence). This CDR3 contains 15 residues. Deletions cut 5 bases from V and 0 bases from J, with 11 bases between. This CDR3 is CASSATVRSGNTIYF. CDR3 coding DNA: TGTGCCAGCAGTGCGACAGTTCGCTCTGGAAACACCATATATTTT.

This rearrangement joins TRBV6-5 to TRBJ1-1, with D unclear. V dropped 7 bases and J dropped 1 base, with 13 bases sitting between them. Germline loops: CDR1 MNHEY, CDR2 SVGAGI. This CDR3 spans 14 amino acids. This CDR3 is CASTKVGSNTEAFF. Here the CDR3 DNA reads TGTGCCAGCACCAAGGTGGGTTCGAACACTGAAGCTTTCTTT.

This clone turned up a few times. V usage is TRBV6-5 and J usage is TRBJ1-4; D remains unclear. This CDR3 has 15 residues. Per germline, CDR1 MNHEY and CDR2 SVGAGI. V lost 1 base to trimming and J lost 0 bases, with 6 bases between them. CDR3 loop: CASSYYHSTNEKLFF. CDR3 DNA: TGTGCCAGCAGTTACTACCACTCAACTAATGAAAAACTGTTTTTT.

The chain combines TRBV29-1 with TRBJ1-4, with D tentatively TRBD1 (6 bases). Germline V lookup: CDR1 SQVTM, CDR2 ANQGSEA. Trimming stripped 6 bases from V and 8 bases from J, with 10 bases between. This CDR3 has 11 amino acids. CDR3 DNA: TGCAGCGTCGAGGGGGGGGAAAAACTGTTTTTT. Its translation: CSVEGGEKLFF.

A few counts support this clone. The J gene is TRBJ2-3, the V gene TRBV20-1, with D perhaps TRBD2 (6 bases). This CDR3 region has 11 residues. Trimming cost V 5 bases and J 6 bases, with 9 bases left between them. Germline CDR1 and CDR2: DFQATT and SNEGSKA (reference sequence). CDR3 protein: CSAGGEDTQYF. The CDR3, as DNA: TGCAGTGCTGGAGGGGAGGATACGCAGTATTTT.

This clone was observed a few times. The chain links TRBV29-1 to TRBJ2-7; D may be TRBD2 (6 bases). Trimming cost V 6 bases and J 7 bases, with 16 bases left between them. This CDR3 has 12 amino acids. Per germline, CDR1 SQVTM and CDR2 ANQGSEA. This CDR3 is CSVGGPTREQYF. In DNA, the CDR3 is TGCAGCGTGGGAGGACCCACTCGGGAGCAGTACTTC.